These T cell receptor beta chains were read from a single sample in a study of blood T cell repertoires in COVID-19. Profiled with immunoSEQ multiplex PCR; TCRdb holds only in-frame clones, not every one. The sample has about 240,000 clones; about 87% are singletons. Input material: peripheral blood. Receptors originate from a woman aged 70-85 years with active or convalescent COVID-19. Both conserved end residues are part of each CDR3. D genes are given only for firm matches.

V gene	D gene	J gene	CDR3 length	CDR3 DNA	CDR3 protein
TRBV18	TRBD1	TRBJ1-3	15	TGTGCCAGCTCACCGCAGACAGGGCCAGGAAACACCATATATTTT	CASSPQTGPGNTIYF
TRBV7-2	-	TRBJ2-1	16	TGTGCCAGCAGCTTATTCTCCAGGGAGGACTACAATGAGCAGTTCTTC	CASSLFSREDYNEQFF
TRBV7-6	TRBD1	TRBJ2-5	14	TGTGCCAGCAGCCACGGACAGGGGCTTGAGACCCAGTACTTC	CASSHGQGLETQYF
TRBV7-2	-	TRBJ1-5	15	TGTGCCAGCAGCTTAGGGCAGGGAAGCAATCAGCCCCAGCATTTT	CASSLGQGSNQPQHF
TRBV6-2/TRBV6-3	TRBD2	TRBJ2-6	20	TGTGCCAGCAGTTACTCCCTGACGGGGGGGATTAGCTCTGGGGCCAACGTCCTGACTTTC	CASSYSLTGGISSGANVLTF
TRBV7-2	TRBD1	TRBJ1-2	14	TGTGCCAGCAGCATGAGACAGGGGGCAGAAGGCTACACCTTC	CASSMRQGAEGYTF
TRBV3-1/TRBV3-2	TRBD1	TRBJ1-1	15	TGTGCCAGCAGCTCCACGACCCTCAGGGGGACTGAAGCTTTCTTT	CASSSTTLRGTEAFF
TRBV6-4	-	TRBJ1-5	13	TGTGCCAGCAGTGCCGAGGGTAGTCAGCCCCAGCATTTT	CASSAEGSQPQHF
TRBV19	-	TRBJ1-5	14	TGTGCCAGTAGTGTTACCCCGGTCGGTCAGCCCCAGCATTTT	CASSVTPVGQPQHF
TRBV7-3	TRBD1	TRBJ1-2	13	TGTGCCAGCAGCTTAGGGACAGGGGTCGGCTACACCTTC	CASSLGTGVGYTF